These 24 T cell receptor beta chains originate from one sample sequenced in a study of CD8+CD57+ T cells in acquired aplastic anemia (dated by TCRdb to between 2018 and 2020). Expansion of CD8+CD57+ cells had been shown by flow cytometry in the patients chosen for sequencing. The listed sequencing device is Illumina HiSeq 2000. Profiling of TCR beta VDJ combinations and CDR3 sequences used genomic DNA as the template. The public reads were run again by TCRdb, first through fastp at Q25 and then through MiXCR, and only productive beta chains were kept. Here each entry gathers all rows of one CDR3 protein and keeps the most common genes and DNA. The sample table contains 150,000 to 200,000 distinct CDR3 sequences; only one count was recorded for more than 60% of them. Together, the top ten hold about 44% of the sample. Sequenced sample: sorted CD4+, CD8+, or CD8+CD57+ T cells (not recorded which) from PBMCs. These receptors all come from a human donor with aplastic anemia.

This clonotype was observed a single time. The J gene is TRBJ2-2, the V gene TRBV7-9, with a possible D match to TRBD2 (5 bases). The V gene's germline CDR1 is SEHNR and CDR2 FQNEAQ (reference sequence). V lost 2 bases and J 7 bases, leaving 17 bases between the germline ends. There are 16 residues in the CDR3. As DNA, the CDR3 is TGTGCCAGCAGCTTATCGGTCTCTGGACTCGGCGGGGAGCTGTTTTTT. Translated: CASSLSVSGLGGELFF.

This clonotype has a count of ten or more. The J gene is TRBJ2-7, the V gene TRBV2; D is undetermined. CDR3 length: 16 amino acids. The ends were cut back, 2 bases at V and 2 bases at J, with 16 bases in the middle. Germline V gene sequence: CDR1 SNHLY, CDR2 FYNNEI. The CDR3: CASSESLSLNPYEQYF. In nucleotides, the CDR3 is TGTGCCAGCAGTGAATCCTTGTCGCTAAACCCCTACGAGCAGTACTTC. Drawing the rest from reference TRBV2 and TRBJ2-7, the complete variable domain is EPEVTQTPSHQVTQMGQEVILRCVPISNHLYFYWYRQILGQKVEFLVSFYNNEISEKSEIFDDQFSVERPDGSNFTLKIRSTKLEDSAMYFCASSESLSLNPYEQYFGPGTRLTVT.

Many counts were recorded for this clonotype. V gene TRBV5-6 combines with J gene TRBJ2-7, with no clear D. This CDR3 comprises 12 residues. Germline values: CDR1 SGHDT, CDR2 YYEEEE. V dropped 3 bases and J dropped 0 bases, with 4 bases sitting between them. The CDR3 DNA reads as TGTGCCAGCAGCTCAAGCTCCTACGAGCAGTACTTC. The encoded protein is CASSSSSYEQYF.

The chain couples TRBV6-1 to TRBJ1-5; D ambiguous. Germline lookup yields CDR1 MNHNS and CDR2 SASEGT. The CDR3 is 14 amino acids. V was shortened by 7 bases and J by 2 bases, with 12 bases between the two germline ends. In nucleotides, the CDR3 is TGTGCCAGCATGACCGGCCGTGGCAATCAGCCCCAGCATTTT. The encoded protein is CASMTGRGNQPQHF.

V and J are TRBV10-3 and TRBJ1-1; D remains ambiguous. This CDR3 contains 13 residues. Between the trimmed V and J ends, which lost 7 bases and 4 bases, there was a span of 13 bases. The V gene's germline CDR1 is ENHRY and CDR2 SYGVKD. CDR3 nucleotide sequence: TGTGCCATCATACCGGAGAGAGGCACTGAAGCTTTCTTT. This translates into CAIIPERGTEAFF.

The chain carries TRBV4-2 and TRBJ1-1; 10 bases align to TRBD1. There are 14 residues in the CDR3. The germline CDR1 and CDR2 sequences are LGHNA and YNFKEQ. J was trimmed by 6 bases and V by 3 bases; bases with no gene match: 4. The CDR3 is CASSQGQGSSEAFF. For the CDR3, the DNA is TGTGCCAGCAGCCAGGGACAGGGGAGCTCTGAAGCTTTCTTT.

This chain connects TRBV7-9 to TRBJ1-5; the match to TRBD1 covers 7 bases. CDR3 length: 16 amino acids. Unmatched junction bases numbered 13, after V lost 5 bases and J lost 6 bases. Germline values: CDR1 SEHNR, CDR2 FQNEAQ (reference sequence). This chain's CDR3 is CASSQGEGAYGQPQHF. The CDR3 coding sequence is TGTGCCAGCAGCCAGGGTGAGGGGGCGTACGGTCAGCCCCAGCATTTT.

DNA of the CDR3: TGTGCCAGTACTCCTGACAGGGGTTTCGCTGAAGCTTTCTTT. It codes for CASTPDRGFAEAFF. The chain uses TRBV19 and TRBJ1-1, with TRBD1 matching over 8 bases. The CDR3 is 14 residues long. Germline V lookup: CDR1 LNHDA, CDR2 SQIVND (reference sequence). The junction had 10 bases not matched to a gene; V was cut back by 7 bases and J by 6 bases.

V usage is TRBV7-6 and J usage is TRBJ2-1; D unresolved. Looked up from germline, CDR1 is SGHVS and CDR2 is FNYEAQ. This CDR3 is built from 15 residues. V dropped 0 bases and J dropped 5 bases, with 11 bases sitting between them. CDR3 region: CASSLARRRDNEQFF. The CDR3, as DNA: TGTGCCAGCAGCTTAGCAAGGCGGAGAGACAATGAGCAGTTCTTC.

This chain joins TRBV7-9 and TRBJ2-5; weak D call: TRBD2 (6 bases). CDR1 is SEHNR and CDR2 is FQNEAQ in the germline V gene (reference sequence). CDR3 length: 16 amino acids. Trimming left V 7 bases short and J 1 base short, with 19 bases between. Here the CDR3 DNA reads TGTGCCAGCATCGCACGACGGGGGAACTCCCAAGAGACCCAGTACTTC. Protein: CASIARRGNSQETQYF.

The chain's CDR3 is CASSGGGQGAKVTGELFF. The CDR3 DNA sequence: TGTGCCAGCAGTGGTGGGGGACAGGGGGCGAAAGTTACCGGGGAGCTGTTTTTT. This chain uses TRBV25-1 with TRBJ2-2, with 12 bases lining up with TRBD1. This CDR3 has 18 amino acids. Looked up from germline, CDR1 is MGHDK and CDR2 is SYGVNS. V was pared by 4 bases and J by 5 bases, with 11 bases of the junction left unmatched.

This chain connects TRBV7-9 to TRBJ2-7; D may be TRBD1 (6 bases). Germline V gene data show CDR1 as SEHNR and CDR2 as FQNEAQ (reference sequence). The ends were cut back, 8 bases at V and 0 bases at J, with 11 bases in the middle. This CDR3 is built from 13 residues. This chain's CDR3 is CASGGRVSYEQYF. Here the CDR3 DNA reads TGTGCCAGCGGGGGCCGGGTCTCCTACGAGCAGTACTTC.

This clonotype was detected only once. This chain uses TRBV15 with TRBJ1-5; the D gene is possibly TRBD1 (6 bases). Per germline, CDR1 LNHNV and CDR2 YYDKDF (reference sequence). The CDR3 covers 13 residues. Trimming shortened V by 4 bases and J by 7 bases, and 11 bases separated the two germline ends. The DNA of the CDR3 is TGTGCCACCAGCAAAAACAGGGACCAGCCCCAGCATTTT. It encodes CATSKNRDQPQHF.

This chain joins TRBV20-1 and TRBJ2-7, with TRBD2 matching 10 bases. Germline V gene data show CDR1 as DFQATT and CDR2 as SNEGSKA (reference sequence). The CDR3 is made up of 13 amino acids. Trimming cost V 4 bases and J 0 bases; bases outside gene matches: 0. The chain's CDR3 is CSATSGSSYEQYF. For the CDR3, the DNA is TGCAGTGCTACTAGCGGGAGCTCCTACGAGCAGTACTTC.

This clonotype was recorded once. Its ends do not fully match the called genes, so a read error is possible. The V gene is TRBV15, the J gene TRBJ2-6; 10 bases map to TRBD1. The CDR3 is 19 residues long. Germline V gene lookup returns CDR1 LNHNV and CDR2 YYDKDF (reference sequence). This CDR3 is CAISRRTGGISSGANVLTF. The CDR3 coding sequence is TGTGCCATCAGCAGACGGACAGGGGGTATCAGCTCTGGGGCCAACGTCCTGACTTTC.

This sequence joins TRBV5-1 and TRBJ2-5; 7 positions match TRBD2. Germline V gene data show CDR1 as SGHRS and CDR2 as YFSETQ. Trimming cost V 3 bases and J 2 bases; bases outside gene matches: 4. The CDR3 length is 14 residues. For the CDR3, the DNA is TGCGCCAGCAGCTGGGAGGGGCGGCAAGAGACCCAGTACTTC. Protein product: CASSWEGRQETQYF.

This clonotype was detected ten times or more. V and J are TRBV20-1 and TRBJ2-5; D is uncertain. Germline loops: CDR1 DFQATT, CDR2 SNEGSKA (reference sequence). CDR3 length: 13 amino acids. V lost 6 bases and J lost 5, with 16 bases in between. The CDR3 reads CSAIAVLGETQYF. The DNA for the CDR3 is TGCAGTGCCATAGCAGTGTTAGGGGAGACCCAGTACTTC.

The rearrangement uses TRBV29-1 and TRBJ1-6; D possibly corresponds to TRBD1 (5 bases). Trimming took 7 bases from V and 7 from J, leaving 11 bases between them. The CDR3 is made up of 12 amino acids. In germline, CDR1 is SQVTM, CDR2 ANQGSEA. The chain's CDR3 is CSAGEGNSPLHF. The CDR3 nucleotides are TGCAGCGCTGGGGAGGGGAATTCACCCCTCCACTTT. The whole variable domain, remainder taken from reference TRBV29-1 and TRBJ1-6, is SAVISQKPSRDICQRGTSLTIQCQVDSQVTMMFWYRQQPGQSLTLIATANQGSEATYESGFVIDKFPISRPNLTFSTLTVSNMSPEDSSIYLCSAGEGNSPLHFGNGTRLTVT.

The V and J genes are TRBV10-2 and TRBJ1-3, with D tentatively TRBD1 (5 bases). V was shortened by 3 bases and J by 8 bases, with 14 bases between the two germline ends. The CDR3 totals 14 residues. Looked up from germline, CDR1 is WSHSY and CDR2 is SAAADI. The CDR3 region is CASSEGAAEYTIYF. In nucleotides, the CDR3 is TGCGCCAGCAGTGAAGGGGCCGCCGAGTACACCATATATTTT.

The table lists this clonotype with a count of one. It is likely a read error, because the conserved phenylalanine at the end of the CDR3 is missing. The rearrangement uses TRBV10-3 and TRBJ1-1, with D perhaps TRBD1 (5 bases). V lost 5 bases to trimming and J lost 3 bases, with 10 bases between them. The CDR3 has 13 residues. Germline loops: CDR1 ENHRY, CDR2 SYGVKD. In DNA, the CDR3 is TGTGCCATCAGTTTACAGGAGTACACTGAAGCTTTCCTT. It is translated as CAISLQEYTEAFL.

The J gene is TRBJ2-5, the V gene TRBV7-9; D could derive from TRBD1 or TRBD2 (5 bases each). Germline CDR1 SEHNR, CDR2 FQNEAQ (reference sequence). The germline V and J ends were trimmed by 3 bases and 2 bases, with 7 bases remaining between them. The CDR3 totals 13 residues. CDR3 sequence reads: CASSLGTQETQYF. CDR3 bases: TGTGCCAGCAGCTTGGGGACGCAAGAGACCCAGTACTTC.

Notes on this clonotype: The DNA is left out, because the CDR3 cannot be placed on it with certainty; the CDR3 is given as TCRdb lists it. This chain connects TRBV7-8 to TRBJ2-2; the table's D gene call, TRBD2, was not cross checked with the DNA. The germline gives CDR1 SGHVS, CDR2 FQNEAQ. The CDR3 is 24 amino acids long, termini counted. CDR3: CASSPREAPTYEQYFGPGTGELFF.

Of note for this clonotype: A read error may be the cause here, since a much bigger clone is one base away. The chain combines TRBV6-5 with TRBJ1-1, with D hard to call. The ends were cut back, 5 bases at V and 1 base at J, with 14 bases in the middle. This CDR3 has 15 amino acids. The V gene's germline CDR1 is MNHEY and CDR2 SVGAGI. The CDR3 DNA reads TGTGCCAGCAGTGCCGATCCTGCAGGGAACACTGAAGCTTTCTTT. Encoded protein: CASSADPAGNTEAFF.

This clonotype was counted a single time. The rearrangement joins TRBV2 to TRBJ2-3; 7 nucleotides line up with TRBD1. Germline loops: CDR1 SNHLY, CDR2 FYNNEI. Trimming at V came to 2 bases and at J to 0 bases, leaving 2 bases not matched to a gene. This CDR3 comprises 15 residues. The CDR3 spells CASSEKGASTDTQYF. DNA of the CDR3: TGTGCCAGCAGTGAAAAGGGGGCTAGCACAGATACGCAGTATTTT.